This TCR beta chain comes out of a study of vaccination and CD4 T cells after COVID-19 (dated by TCRdb to between 2021 and 2022). About the study as a whole: SARS-CoV-2 positivity had been established in the convalescent patients by nasal swab PCR, and mild disease was recorded in some 10 of these patients and severe disease in one. In the convalescent cohort there were six males and four females, among whom were two Hispanic individuals, seven Caucasians, two Asians and one multiracial person. Each participant got two doses of either the Pfizer-BioNTech BNT162b2 vaccine (n=8) or the Moderna mRNA-1273 vaccine (n=2). Post-COVID blood samples were collected from convalescent patients a median of around 96 days after diagnosis, with a range of roughly 35 to 170 days. Post-vaccine blood samples were obtained a median of about 70 days after the second vaccine dose, with a range of roughly 13 to 250 days. Culture stimuli were overlapping spike peptide pools from SARS-CoV-2 and from the common cold coronaviruses HCoV-NL63, HCoV-OC43 and HCoV-229E. Control cultures received a CEFX viral epitope pool as the positive control, an HIV-1 Nef peptide pool as the negative control, or no peptide. In over 8 COVID-19 convalescent patients and several infection-naive healthy vaccine recipients, the spike-specific CD4+ TCR repertoire before mRNA vaccination was compared with the repertoire after mRNA vaccination.

The protocol used for the library was PCR. TCR sequencing of DNA from cultured CD4+ T cells used the Oncomine TCR Beta short-read assay at the Johns Hopkins FTIC core. Genomic DNA was extracted from the cultured CD4+ T cells with the QIAamp micro DNA kit. Oncomine TCR Beta libraries from cultured CD4+ T cells were pooled using unique dual indexes and sequenced on an Illumina iSeq 100. The authors' analysis ran thus. Non-productive sequences were removed, and CDR3s that did not start with C, did not end with F or W, or were shorter than 7 amino acids were discarded. Antigen-specific clonotypes were identified using the MANAFEST web application through comparison of peptide-stimulated wells with reference and other culture wells. Positive clones required FDR below 0.05, an odds ratio above 5, and productive frequency above 0.1% in at least two of three replicate wells. A clonotype was classed as cross-reactive if the clonotype showed significant expansion both in SARS-CoV-2 spike wells and in at least one common cold coronavirus spike condition. Levenshtein distances (stringdist) and unrooted phylogenetic trees (ape) in R version 3.6.1 were used to assess CDR3 homology. The public reads were reprocessed in TCRdb via fastp at Q25 and MiXCR, keeping in-frame beta chains. One record per CDR3 amino acid sequence lists the most common genes and DNA. TCRdb, rather than the study authors, made the V and J calls. The sample records about 19,000 distinct CDR3 sequences, approximately 22% of which are singletons. The leading ten clones occupy more than 7.5% of the sample.

The treatment or condition label, read with the paper, signifies: roughly 11-day PBMC culture with coronavirus spike peptide pools or control peptides (ViraFEST assay). The ViraFEST assay was used in the study, in which antigen-specific T cells were expanded with peptide pools and expanded clonotypes were subsequently identified by TCR sequencing. The convalescent patients' positive SARS-CoV-2 PCR tests fell between March and December 2020, which was before the Alpha, Beta and Delta variants emerged in the United States. PBMCs were cultured at around 2.2 million per well in IMDM supplemented with approximately 5.3% human AB serum and 9.5 to 10 IU/ml IL-2, with about 9 ug/ml peptide pools added. Half of the culture medium was replaced with fresh IL-2-containing medium on days 3 and 7. After approximately 11 days of culture, CD4+ T cells were isolated by negative selection with the EasySep CD4+ T cell isolation kit. Ficoll-Paque Plus gradient centrifugation was used to isolate PBMCs from whole blood, and the isolated PBMCs were then either used fresh or cryopreserved at -140C. Each culture condition was generally run in triplicate wells.

Study-wide findings and limitations: Although the median number of SARS-CoV-2-reactive clonotypes went up from approximately 20 after infection to around 40 after vaccination, the increase was not significant. Only a relatively small number of convalescent patients were included in the study, and early timepoints following natural infection were not analyzed. In convalescent patients, nearly all vaccine-specific clones (304 of 307) were found to be mono-reactive for SARS-CoV-2 spike rather than cross-reactive with common cold coronaviruses. Among convalescent patients, a median about 87% of the SARS-CoV-2-reactive clones seen after vaccination appeared only after vaccination, which suggests priming specific to the vaccine.

The junction shows trimming of 2 bases on V and 2 bases on J, and the gene matches do not reach 2 bases of it. Including the terminal cysteine and phenylalanine, the CDR3 comprises 16 residues. Only the CDR3 DNA is retained, 48 bases long and in frame from the first base. The CDR1 and CDR2 encoded by the germline V gene are MNHEY and SVGAGI. This clonotype was seen more than once but under ten times. Its recognized antigen is unknown. It has no much larger one-base neighbor in the sample; base qualities were not kept. Recombination linked TRBV6-5 to TRBJ2-3, with 12 bases in between that match TRBD2. Sequencing was performed on cultured CD4+ T cells from blood. This receptor was taken from a human donor with COVID-19. CDR3 reads: CASSYTSGGNTDTQYF. In nucleotides, the sequence is TGTGCCAGCAGTTACACTAGCGGGGGGAACACAGATACGCAGTATTTT.